The 5 T cell receptor beta chains reported below all come from one sample, sequenced in a study of CD8 T cell repertoires and HIV-1 epitope variants. Antigens for these TCRs are unknown. The method was immunoSEQ multiplex PCR; TCRdb's version includes in-frame clones alone and lacks a portion of them. The sample records roughly 4,600 clones, 55% to 75% being singletons. The sequenced sample consisted of cultured CD8+ T cells derived from PBMCs. These receptors were taken from a male donor with HIV.

This clone was recorded once. V gene TRBV12-1 combines with J gene TRBJ2-7. TRBV12-1 is a pseudogene segment. The CDR3 consists of 12 residues. CDR3 region: CASDRRSYEQYF. CDR3 sequence (DNA): TGTGCCAGTGACCGACGCTCCTACGAGCAGTACTTC.

The rearrangement uses TRBV6-5 and TRBJ2-3; D remains unclear. There are 12 residues in the CDR3. Trimming shortened V by 5 bases and J by 2 bases, and 5 bases separated the two germline ends. The germline gives CDR1 MNHEY, CDR2 SVGAGI. CDR3 bases: TGTGCCAGCAGTGGAGACACAGATACGCAGTATTTT. It encodes CASSGDTDTQYF.

The chain recombines TRBV6-5 with TRBJ1-2; 9 nucleotides match TRBD1. Germline assignment: CDR1 MNHEY and CDR2 SVGAGI. V lost 8 bases to trimming and J lost 5 bases; unmatched junction nucleotides: 9. This CDR3 is 14 amino acids long. The CDR3 DNA is TGTGCCAGCGGGCGGACAGGGGAAGGGTATGGCTACACCTTC. As protein: CASGRTGEGYGYTF.

The chain's CDR3 is CASSLDSSYNEQFF. DNA for the CDR3: TGTGCCAGCAGCTTAGATAGCTCCTACAATGAGCAGTTCTTC. This rearrangement joins TRBV7-9 to TRBJ2-1; no clear D gene. The V end was cut by 1 base, the J end by 0 bases, with 4 bases between. CDR3 length: 14 amino acids. Germline loops: CDR1 SEHNR, CDR2 FQNEAQ (reference sequence). The full variable domain, with the rest looked up from reference TRBV7-9 and TRBJ2-1, is DTGVSQNPRHKITKRGQNVTFRCDPISEHNRLYWYRQTLGQGPEFLTYFQNEAQLEKSRLLSDRFSAERPKGSFSTLEIQRTEQGDSAMYLCASSLDSSYNEQFFGPGTRLTVL.

The chain has TRBV27 and TRBJ2-7; the match to TRBD2 covers 10 bases. The CDR3 totals 15 residues. V shed 0 bases and J 3 bases; nucleotides not matched to a gene: 2. Germline V lookup: CDR1 MNHEY, CDR2 SMNVEV (reference sequence). In nucleotides, the CDR3 is TGTGCCAGCAGTTTATCGGCTAGCGGGGGCTACGAGCAGTACTTC. Translation: CASSLSASGGYEQYF.